This T cell receptor beta chain was recorded in a study of identical twins. Findings and caveats of the study: Surplus twin overlap in beta out-of-frame sequences was less pronounced. A lower insertion count was a feature of abundant cord blood beta clonotypes, with no such feature in memory repertoires.

TCRdb called the 5' RACE reads again in MiXCR, with one record for every CDR3 protein. The table has approximately 240,000 distinct CDR3 sequences, more than 12% seen once. Ten or more counts support this clonotype. Its antigen remains unidentified. J gave up 4 bases and V 5 bases, and 2 bases lay outside the gene matches. CDR1 SGHTA and CDR2 FQGNSA come from the germline V gene. The CDR3 contains 13 residues. Specimen: memory (CD45RO+) T cells sorted from blood. This receptor was taken from a woman aged 18-30 years in good health. The J gene is TRBJ2-1, the V gene TRBV7-2; 7 positions match TRBD1. In nucleotides, the CDR3 is TGTGCCAGCAGCAGACAGGGTTACAATGAGCAGTTCTTC. Residues: CASSRQGYNEQFF.